These 8 T cell receptor beta chains share one sample of origin, sequenced in a study of blood T cells in healthy people across ages. The authors ran a second PCR of roughly 6 to 11 cycles using a sample-barcoded 5' primer and a J-beta primer mix. TCRdb re-analysed the 5' RACE reads in MiXCR, keeping a single row per CDR3 protein. The sample contains 1.5 million to 2 million distinct CDR3 sequences, roughly 28% of which appear only once. Sequenced sample: blood. These receptor sequences come from a woman in her 30s in good health.

The chain combines TRBV10-2 with TRBJ1-3; 8 positions match TRBD1. V lost 8 bases to trimming and J lost 3 bases; unmatched junction nucleotides: 3. CDR3 size: 13 residues. CDR1 is WSHSY and CDR2 is SAAADI in the germline V gene. DNA for the CDR3: TGCGCCAGCGGACAGGGCCTTGGAAACACCATATATTTT. Translating gives CASGQGLGNTIYF.

This clonotype turned up a few times. This sequence joins TRBV25-1 and TRBJ2-1; 10 bases align to TRBD2. V shed 7 bases, J shed 9 bases, and the junction held 12 bases outside the gene matches. This CDR3 has 15 residues. Germline lookup yields CDR1 MGHDK and CDR2 SYGVNS. The CDR3 DNA reads TGTGCCAGCAAGGGGTCTAGCGGGAGCGTCGGTGAGCAGTTCTTC. Residues: CASKGSSGSVGEQFF.

A note on this clonotype: No conserved phenylalanine or tryptophan is present at the end of the CDR3, so a read error is the likely explanation. The chain carries TRBV5-1 and TRBJ1-6; D remains ambiguous. V lost 3 bases, J lost 13 bases, and 20 bases lay in between. Germline CDR1 reads SGHRS; CDR2 reads YFSETQ. The CDR3 extends over 15 amino acids. CDR3 sequence (DNA): TGCGCCAGCAGCTACGAGGCCGAGGTGAAGGCGCCCCTCCACGTT. Protein: CASSYEAEVKAPLHV.

This clonotype has a count of ten or more. Here the CDR3 reads CASTQTGGASSYEQYF. The CDR3 DNA sequence: TGTGCCAGCACCCAGACAGGGGGCGCGAGCTCCTACGAGCAGTACTTC. The V gene is TRBV25-1, the J gene TRBJ2-7, with TRBD1 matching 10 bases. J was trimmed by 0 bases and V by 7 bases; bases with no gene match: 9. CDR3 length: 16 residues. Per the germline V gene, CDR1 is MGHDK and CDR2 is SYGVNS.

The chain uses TRBV12-3 or TRBV12-4 and TRBJ2-6, with 14 bases lining up with TRBD2. The CDR3 loop spans 18 amino acids. V gave up 6 bases and J gave up 4 bases; unmatched junction bases: 8. CDR3 in DNA: TGTGCCAGCAGCAAGGGACTAGCGGGGGCGGAAGGGGCCAACGTCCTGACTTTC. Its translation is CASSKGLAGAEGANVLTF.

This clonotype showed up just a few times. The chain carries TRBV4-1 and TRBJ1-2; 10 positions agree with TRBD1. Germline lookup yields CDR1 MGHRA and CDR2 YSYEKL. This CDR3 spans 16 amino acids. After removal of 5 bases from V and 3 bases from J, the junction contained 9 bases not matched to a gene. CDR3 loop: CASSSRSGTGDYGYTF. DNA for the CDR3: TGCGCCAGCAGCTCACGTTCCGGGACAGGGGACTATGGCTACACCTTC.

About this clonotype itself: A read error is possible here, since a much larger clone lies one base away. The chain combines TRBV6-5 with TRBJ2-4; the match to TRBD2 covers 8 bases. The assigned J gene may be wrong: the sequence end matches TRBJ2-5 better. This CDR3 has 15 amino acids. The germline CDR1 and CDR2 sequences are MNHEY and SVGAGI. The CDR3 DNA reads as TGTGTCAGCAGTCCAATAGCGGGGTCCCAAGAGACCCAGTACTTC. Translation: CVSSPIAGSQETQYF.

This clonotype has a single count. This chain links TRBV5-4 with TRBJ1-2; no clear D gene. Trimming left V 0 bases short and J 0 bases short, with 6 bases between. Germline CDR1 and CDR2: SGHNT and YYREEE (reference sequence). The CDR3 runs to 14 residues. The CDR3 DNA is TGTGCCAGCAGCTTGGACACTTCTAACTATGGCTACACCTTC. This gives the protein CASSLDTSNYGYTF. Full variable domain (rest looked up from reference TRBV5-4 and TRBJ1-2): ETGVTQSPTHLIKTRGQQVTLRCSSQSGHNTVSWYQQALGQGPQFIFQYYREEENGRGNFPPRFSGLQFPNYSSELNVNALELDDSALYLCASSLDTSNYGYTFGSGTRLTVV.